The present T cell receptor beta chain was sequenced within a study of blood T cell repertoires in COVID-19. After removal of 4 bases from V and 3 bases from J, the junction contained 9 bases not matched to a gene. This CDR3 is 16 amino acids long. CDR1 and CDR2 (germline): SGDLS, YYNGEE. Individuals aged 18 to 89 years were recruited from 24 US areas. The study assigned cohorts using participant-reported clinical history. As originally analysed: Estimation of nucleated cell counts relied on the amplification of reference gene primers. Data came from immunoSEQ multiplex PCR; TCRdb stores just in-frame clones and leaves some out. V, J and clone size were drawn from that table, and D and trimming were deduced from the DNA. The table records roughly 220,000 clones, 88% of them present only once.

The sample consisted of PBMCs or T cells enriched from blood (not recorded which). This sequence originates from a woman aged 50 to 60 with acute COVID-19. The gene calls are TRBV9 and TRBJ1-4; the match to TRBD1 covers 7 bases. CDR3 sequence reads: CASSPEAGTANEKLFF. The CDR3 DNA reads as TGTGCCAGCAGCCCAGAGGCCGGGACAGCTAATGAAAAACTGTTTTTT.